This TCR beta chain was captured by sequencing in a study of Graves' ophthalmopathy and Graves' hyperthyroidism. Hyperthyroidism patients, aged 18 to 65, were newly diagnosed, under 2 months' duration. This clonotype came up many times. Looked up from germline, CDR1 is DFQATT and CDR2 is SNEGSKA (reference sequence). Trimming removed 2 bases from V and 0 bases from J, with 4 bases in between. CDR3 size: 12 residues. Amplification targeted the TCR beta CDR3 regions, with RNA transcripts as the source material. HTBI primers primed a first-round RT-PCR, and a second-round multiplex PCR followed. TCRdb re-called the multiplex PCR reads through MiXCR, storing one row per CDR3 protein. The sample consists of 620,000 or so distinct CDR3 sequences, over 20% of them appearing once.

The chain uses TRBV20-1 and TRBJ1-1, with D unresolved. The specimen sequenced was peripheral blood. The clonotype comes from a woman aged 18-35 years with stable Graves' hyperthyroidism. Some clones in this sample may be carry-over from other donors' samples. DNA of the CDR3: TGCAGTGCTAGAAGAGTGAACACTGAAGCTTTCTTT. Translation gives CSARRVNTEAFF.